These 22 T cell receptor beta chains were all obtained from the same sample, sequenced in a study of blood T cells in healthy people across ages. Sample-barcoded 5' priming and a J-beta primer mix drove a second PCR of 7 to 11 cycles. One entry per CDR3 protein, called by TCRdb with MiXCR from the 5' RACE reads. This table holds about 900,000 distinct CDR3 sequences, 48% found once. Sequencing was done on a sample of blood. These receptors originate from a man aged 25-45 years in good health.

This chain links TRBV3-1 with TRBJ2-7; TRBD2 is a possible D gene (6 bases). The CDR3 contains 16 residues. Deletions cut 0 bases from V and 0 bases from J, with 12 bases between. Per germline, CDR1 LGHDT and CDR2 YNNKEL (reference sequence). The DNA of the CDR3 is TGTGCCAGCAGCCAAGAGATCGGGGGAATCTCCTACGAGCAGTACTTC. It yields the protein CASSQEIGGISYEQYF.

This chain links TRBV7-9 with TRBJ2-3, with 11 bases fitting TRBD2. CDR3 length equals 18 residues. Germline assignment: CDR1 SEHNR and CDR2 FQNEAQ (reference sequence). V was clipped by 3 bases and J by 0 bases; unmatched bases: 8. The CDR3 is CASSLGLAVHLSTDTQYF. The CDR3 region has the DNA TGTGCCAGCAGCTTGGGACTAGCGGTTCACCTTAGCACAGATACGCAGTATTTT.

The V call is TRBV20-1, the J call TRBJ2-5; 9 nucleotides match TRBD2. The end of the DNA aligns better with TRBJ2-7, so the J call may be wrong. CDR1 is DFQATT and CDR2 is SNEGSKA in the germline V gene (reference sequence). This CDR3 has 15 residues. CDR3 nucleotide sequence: TGCAGTGCTACAAAAAATAGCGGGAGAGCAGACGAGCAGTACTTC. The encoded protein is CSATKNSGRADEQYF.

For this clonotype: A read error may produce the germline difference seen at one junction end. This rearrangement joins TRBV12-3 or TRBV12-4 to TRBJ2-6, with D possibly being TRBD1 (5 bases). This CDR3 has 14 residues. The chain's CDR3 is CASSPNSGANVMTF. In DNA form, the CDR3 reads TGTGCCAGCAGTCCTAATTCTGGGGCCAACGTCATGACTTTC.

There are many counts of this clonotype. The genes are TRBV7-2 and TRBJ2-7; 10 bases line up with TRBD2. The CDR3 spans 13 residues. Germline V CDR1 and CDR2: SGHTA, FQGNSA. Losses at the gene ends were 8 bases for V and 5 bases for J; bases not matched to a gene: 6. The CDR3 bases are TGTGCCAGCTTCCCTAGCGGGGGAAACGAGCAGTACTTC. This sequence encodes CASFPSGGNEQYF.

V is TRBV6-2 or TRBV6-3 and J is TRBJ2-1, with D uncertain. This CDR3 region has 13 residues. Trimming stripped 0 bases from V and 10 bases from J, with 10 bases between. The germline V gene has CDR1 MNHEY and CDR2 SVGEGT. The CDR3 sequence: CASSYSAIGEQFF. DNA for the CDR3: TGTGCCAGCAGTTACTCGGCGATCGGGGAGCAGTTCTTC.

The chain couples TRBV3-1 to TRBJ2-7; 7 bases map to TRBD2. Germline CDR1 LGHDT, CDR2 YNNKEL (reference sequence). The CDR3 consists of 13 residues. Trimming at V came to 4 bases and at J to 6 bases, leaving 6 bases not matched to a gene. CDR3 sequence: CASSPGPGGEQYF. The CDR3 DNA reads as TGTGCCAGCAGCCCCGGCCCGGGGGGCGAGCAGTACTTC.

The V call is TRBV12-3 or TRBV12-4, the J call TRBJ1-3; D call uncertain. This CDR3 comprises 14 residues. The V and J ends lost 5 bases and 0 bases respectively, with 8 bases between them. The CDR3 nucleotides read TGTGCCAGCAGTCCCCAGCACTCTGGAAACACCATATATTTT. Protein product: CASSPQHSGNTIYF.

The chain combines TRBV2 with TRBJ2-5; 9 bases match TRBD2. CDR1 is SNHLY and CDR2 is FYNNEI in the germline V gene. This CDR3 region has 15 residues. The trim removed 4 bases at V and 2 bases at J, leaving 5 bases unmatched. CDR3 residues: CASSVSSGGQETQYF. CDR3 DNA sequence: TGTGCCAGCAGTGTGTCAAGCGGGGGGCAAGAGACCCAGTACTTC.

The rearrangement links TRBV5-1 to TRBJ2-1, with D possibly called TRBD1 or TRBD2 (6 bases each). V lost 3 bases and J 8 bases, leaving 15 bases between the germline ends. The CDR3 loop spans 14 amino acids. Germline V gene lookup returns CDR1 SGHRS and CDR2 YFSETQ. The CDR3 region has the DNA TGCGCCAGCAGCTGGGGGGCTGCGGAGGATGAGCAGTTCTTC. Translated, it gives CASSWGAAEDEQFF.

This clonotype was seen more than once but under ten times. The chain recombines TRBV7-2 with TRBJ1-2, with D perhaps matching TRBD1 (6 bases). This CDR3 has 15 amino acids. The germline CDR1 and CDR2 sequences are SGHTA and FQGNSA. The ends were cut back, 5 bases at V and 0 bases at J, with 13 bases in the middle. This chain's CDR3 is CASSLGQIANYGYTF. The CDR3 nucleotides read TGTGCCAGCAGCCTCGGACAGATCGCTAACTATGGCTACACCTTC.

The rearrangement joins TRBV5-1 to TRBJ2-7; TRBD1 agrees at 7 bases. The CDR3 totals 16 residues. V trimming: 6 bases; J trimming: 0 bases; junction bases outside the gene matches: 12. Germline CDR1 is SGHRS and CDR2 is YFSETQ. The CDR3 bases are TGCGCCAGCAAGATCGCCAACAGGGGTCTCTCCTACGAGCAGTACTTC. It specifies CASKIANRGLSYEQYF.

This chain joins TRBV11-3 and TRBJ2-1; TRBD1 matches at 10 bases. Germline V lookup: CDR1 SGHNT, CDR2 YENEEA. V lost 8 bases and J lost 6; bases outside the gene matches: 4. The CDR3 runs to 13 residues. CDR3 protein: CASRDRGVNEQFF. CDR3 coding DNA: TGTGCCAGCCGGGACAGGGGTGTCAATGAGCAGTTCTTC.

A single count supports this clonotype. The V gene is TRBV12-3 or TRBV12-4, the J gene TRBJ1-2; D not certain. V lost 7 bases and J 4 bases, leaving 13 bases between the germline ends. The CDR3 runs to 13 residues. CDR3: CASTATEIYGYTF. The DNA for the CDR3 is TGTGCCAGCACTGCGACGGAGATCTATGGCTACACCTTC.

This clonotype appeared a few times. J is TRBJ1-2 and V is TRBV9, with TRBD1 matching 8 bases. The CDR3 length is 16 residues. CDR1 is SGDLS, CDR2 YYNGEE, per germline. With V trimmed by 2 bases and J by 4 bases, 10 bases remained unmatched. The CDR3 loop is CASSVEVTGTGYGYTF. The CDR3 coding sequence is TGTGCCAGCAGCGTGGAAGTAACCGGGACAGGCTATGGCTACACCTTC.

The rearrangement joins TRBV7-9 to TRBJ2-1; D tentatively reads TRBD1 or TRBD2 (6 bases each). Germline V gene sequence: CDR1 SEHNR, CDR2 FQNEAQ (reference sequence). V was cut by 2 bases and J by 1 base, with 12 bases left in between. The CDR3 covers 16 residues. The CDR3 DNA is TGTGCCAGCAGCTTAAATGCGGGGACATCCTACAATGAGCAGTTCTTC. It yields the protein CASSLNAGTSYNEQFF.

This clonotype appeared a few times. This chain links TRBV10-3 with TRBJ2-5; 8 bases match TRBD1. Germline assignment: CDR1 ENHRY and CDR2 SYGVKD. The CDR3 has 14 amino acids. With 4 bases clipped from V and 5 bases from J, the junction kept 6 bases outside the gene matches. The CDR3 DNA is TGTGCCATCAGTGGACAGGGGTTTGAGGAGACCCAGTACTTC. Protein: CAISGQGFEETQYF.

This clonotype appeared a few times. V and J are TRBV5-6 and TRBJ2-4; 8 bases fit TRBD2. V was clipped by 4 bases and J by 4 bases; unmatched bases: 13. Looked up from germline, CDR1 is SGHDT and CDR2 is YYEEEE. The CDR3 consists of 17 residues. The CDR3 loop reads CASSPGRLAGPKNIQYF. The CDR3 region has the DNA TGTGCCAGCAGCCCGGGAAGGTTAGCGGGGCCAAAAAACATTCAGTACTTC. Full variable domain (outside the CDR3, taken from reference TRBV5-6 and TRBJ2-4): DAGVTQSPTHLIKTRGQQVTLRCSPKSGHDTVSWYQQALGQGPQFIFQYYEEEERQRGNFPDRFSGHQFPNYSSELNVNALLLGDSALYLCASSPGRLAGPKNIQYFGAGTRLSVL.

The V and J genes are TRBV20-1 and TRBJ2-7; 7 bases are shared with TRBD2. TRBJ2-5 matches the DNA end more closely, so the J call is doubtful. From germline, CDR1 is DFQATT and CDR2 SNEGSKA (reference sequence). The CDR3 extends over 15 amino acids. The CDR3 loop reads CSARDWAGVEETQYF. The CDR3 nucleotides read TGCAGTGCTAGAGATTGGGCGGGGGTTGAAGAGACCCAGTACTTC.

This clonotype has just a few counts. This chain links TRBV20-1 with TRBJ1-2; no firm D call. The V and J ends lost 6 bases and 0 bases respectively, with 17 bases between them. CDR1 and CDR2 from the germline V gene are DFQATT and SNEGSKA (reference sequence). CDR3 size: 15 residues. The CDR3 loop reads CSAAPPDLANYGYTF. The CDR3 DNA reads TGCAGTGCCGCTCCCCCGGACCTAGCTAACTATGGCTACACCTTC.

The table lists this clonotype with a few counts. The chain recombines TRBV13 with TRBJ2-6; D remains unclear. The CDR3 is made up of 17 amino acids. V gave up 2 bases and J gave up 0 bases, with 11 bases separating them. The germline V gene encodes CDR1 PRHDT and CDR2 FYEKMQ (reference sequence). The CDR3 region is CASSLRKTYSGANVLTF. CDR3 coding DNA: TGTGCCAGCAGCTTAAGGAAGACTTACTCTGGGGCCAACGTCCTGACTTTC.

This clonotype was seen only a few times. The CDR3, as DNA: TGTGCCAGCAGCTTAGTCTCGACGGGGCCCCGACAAGAGACCCAGTACTTC. Protein sequence: CASSLVSTGPRQETQYF. V usage is TRBV7-2 and J usage is TRBJ2-5; D tentatively reads TRBD1 or TRBD2 (5 bases each). CDR3 size: 17 residues. Germline CDR1 SGHTA, CDR2 FQGNSA. The V end lost 1 base, the J end lost 2 bases, and 17 bases lay between the germline ends. The entire variable domain, with the rest obtained from reference TRBV7-2 and TRBJ2-5, is as follows: GAGVSQSPSNKVTEKGKDVELRCDPISGHTALYWYRQSLGQGLEFLIYFQGNSAPDKSGLPSDRFSAERTGGSVSTLTIQRTQQEDSAVYLCASSLVSTGPRQETQYFGPGTRLLVL.